This TCR beta chain was observed in a study of beta chain features in type 1 diabetes. On the study more broadly: The number of sorted cells examined across all samples was some 99,000,000.

Of the isolated RNA, all was reverse transcribed, and so the sequenced material was expressed TCRB transcripts. Sequencing was performed with immunoSEQ multiplex PCR; in TCRdb, only in-frame clones are kept and a portion is missing. Of fewer than 650,000 clones in the sample, around 15% were seen once. Remarks on this clone: Its matching antigen is unknown. A junction boundary mismatches the germline segment, possibly from a read error.

This CDR3 is built from 14 residues. Per germline, CDR1 SGHAT and CDR2 FQNNGV. General study findings and limits: Patients and controls would share equally any PCR tilt toward shorter templates. Compared to healthy donors, patients appeared to have naive, central memory and Treg TCRB repertoires that were more alike.

Heparinised blood was drawn once per donor, averaging around 120 mL. The clonotype originates from a man between 18 and 29 years old in good health. Sequenced material: naive CD4+ T cells from blood. This chain uses TRBV11-2 with TRBJ1-2, with 10 bases fitting TRBD1. CDR3 DNA: TGTGCCAGCAGCGCTAACCGGGACAGGGGCCCCATGGCCTTC. This translates into CASSANRDRGPMAF.